This is a list of T cell receptor beta chains from one sample in a study of early T cells in non-severe SARS-CoV-2 infection. TCRdb reprocessed the 5' RACE reads via MiXCR and lists one record per CDR3 protein. The sample consists of about 59,000 distinct CDR3 sequences, approximately 13% of them appearing once. The starting material was whole blood, obtained at baseline. The receptors stem from an adult who was a healthcare worker with PCR-confirmed SARS-CoV-2 infection or an uninfected control (not recorded which). Both conserved end residues are part of each CDR3. A D gene is named only where the DNA matches it firmly. Size is stated for part of the rows, as once, few or many counts, or as a class when the clone is expanded.

>many|-|TRBJ1-4|TRBV27
CASSSISGAEKLFF
TGTGCCAGCAGTTCGATTTCTGGGGCTGAAAAACTGTTTTTT
>-|-|TRBJ2-1|TRBV7-2
CASSLGRIGNEQFF
TGTGCCAGCAGCTTAGGTCGGATAGGCAATGAGCAGTTCTTC
>-|-|TRBJ1-2|TRBV12-5
CASGLDGTASHGYTF
TGTGCTAGTGGTTTGGACGGGACCGCTAGTCATGGCTACACCTTC
>-|-|TRBJ1-1|TRBV4-3
CASSQEVANTEAFF
TGCGCCAGCAGCCAAGAAGTAGCGAACACTGAAGCTTTCTTT
>-|-|TRBJ1-6|TRBV5-1
CASSLGTANSPLHF
TGCGCCAGCAGCTTGGGGACGGCAAATTCACCCCTCCACTTT
>-|TRBD2|TRBJ2-2|TRBV2
CASSAQLAGMTAGELFF
TGTGCCAGCAGCGCCCAACTAGCGGGGATGACAGCCGGGGAGCTGTTTTTT
>few|TRBD2|TRBJ2-1|TRBV30
CAWRKAGGPWNEQFF
TGTGCCTGGAGGAAAGCGGGAGGGCCTTGGAATGAGCAGTTCTTC
>-|TRBD1|TRBJ1-3|TRBV12-3/TRBV12-4
CASRWTGDAGNTIYF
TGTGCCAGCAGATGGACAGGGGATGCTGGAAACACCATATATTTT
>-|-|TRBJ2-5|TRBV27
CASSLSFQGQETQYF
TGTGCCAGCAGTTTATCGTTCCAGGGACAAGAGACCCAGTACTTC
>-|-|TRBJ2-2|TRBV10-3
CATKNRETGELFF
TGTGCCACCAAAAACAGGGAAACCGGGGAGCTGTTTTTT
>many|-|TRBJ1-2|TRBV29-1
CSVPLRGGYGYTF
TGCAGCGTTCCTCTTAGAGGAGGCTATGGCTACACCTTC
>few|-|TRBJ1-2|TRBV12-3/TRBV12-4
CASSPPGGEAYGYTF
TGTGCCAGCAGTCCCCCGGGGGGGGAGGCCTATGGCTACACCTTC
>few|-|TRBJ1-1|TRBV6-1
CASSELDTTSTEAFF
TGTGCCAGCAGTGAGTTGGATACAACTAGCACTGAAGCTTTCTTT
>-|-|TRBJ1-5|TRBV18
CASSPASLNSNQPQHF
TGTGCCAGCTCACCAGCCAGCCTTAATAGCAATCAGCCCCAGCATTTT
>few|-|TRBJ1-3|TRBV5-1
CASSGPRNASGNTIYF
TGCGCCAGCAGCGGCCCTAGGAACGCCTCTGGAAACACCATATATTTT
>-|TRBD2|TRBJ2-5|TRBV20-1
CSARDQYSGNLGETQYF
TGCAGTGCTAGAGATCAGTATAGCGGGAATTTAGGAGAGACCCAGTACTTC
>many|TRBD1|TRBJ2-7|TRBV20-1
CSVPGQGAYEQYF
TGCAGTGTTCCGGGGCAGGGGGCCTACGAGCAGTACTTC
>many|-|TRBJ1-6|TRBV4-3
CASSQDPLTNSPLHF
TGCGCCAGCAGCCAAGATCCGCTAACGAATTCACCCCTCCACTTT
>-|-|TRBJ1-1|TRBV18
CASSPPGNTEAFF
TGTGCCAGCTCACCACCGGGAAACACTGAAGCTTTCTTT
>-|-|TRBJ1-4|TRBV28
CASSLGGAVNEKLFF
TGTGCCAGCAGTTTAGGGGGGGCAGTTAATGAAAAACTGTTTTTT
>many|-|TRBJ2-1|TRBV7-9
CASSLLANEQFF
TGTGCCAGCAGCTTACTAGCAAATGAGCAGTTCTTC
>-|-|TRBJ1-2|TRBV29-1
CSVEKALGYGYTF
TGCAGCGTTGAGAAAGCCCTTGGCTATGGCTACACCTTC
>-|-|TRBJ2-2|TRBV12-3/TRBV12-4
CASRVRANTGELFF
TGTGCCAGCAGGGTGCGAGCGAACACCGGGGAGCTGTTTTTT
>-|TRBD2|TRBJ2-2|TRBV5-6
CASSPGGGHTGELFF
TGTGCCAGCAGCCCCGGGGGAGGGCACACCGGGGAGCTGTTTTTT
>-|-|TRBJ2-5|TRBV11-2
CASSPGTAPQKETQYF
TGTGCCAGCAGCCCCGGGACTGCCCCCCAGAAAGAGACCCAGTACTTC
>-|TRBD1|TRBJ2-7|TRBV11-2
CASSPGQGPREQYF
TGTGCCAGCAGCCCCGGACAGGGTCCCAGGGAGCAGTACTTC
>medium-sized|-|TRBJ1-3|TRBV25-1
CASSGDGSSGNTIYF
TGTGCCAGCAGTGGGGACGGAAGCTCTGGAAACACCATATATTTT
>-|-|TRBJ1-2|TRBV4-1
CASSQDLGGHLTRGYGYTF
TGCGCCAGCAGCCAAGATCTTGGGGGACACCTCACGCGTGGCTATGGCTACACCTTC
>-|TRBD1|TRBJ2-3|TRBV12-3/TRBV12-4
CASSRTGTGPEDTQYF
TGTGCCAGCAGCCGGACCGGGACAGGGCCAGAAGATACGCAGTATTTT
>-|-|TRBJ2-7|TRBV29-1
CSVEDLKTYEQYF
TGCAGCGTTGAAGATCTGAAGACCTACGAGCAGTACTTC
>many|TRBD2|TRBJ2-3|TRBV11-2
CASSLYWAGATDTQYF
TGTGCCAGCAGCTTATATTGGGCGGGAGCAACAGATACGCAGTATTTT
>-|-|TRBJ2-7|TRBV20-1
CSALQPALEQYF
TGCAGTGCCCTTCAACCCGCGCTAGAGCAGTACTTC
>few|TRBD1|TRBJ2-1|TRBV25-1
CASVTGALQFF
TGTGCCAGCGTTACAGGGGCCCTACAGTTCTTC
>-|TRBD2|TRBJ2-2|TRBV6-5
CAAGRDTGELFF
TGTGCCGCGGGGAGGGACACCGGGGAGCTGTTTTTT
>-|TRBD2|TRBJ2-7|TRBV5-1
CASSLVGLAGAEQYF
TGCGCCAGCAGCTTGGTGGGGCTAGCGGGAGCCGAGCAGTACTTC
>-|TRBD2|TRBJ2-1|TRBV5-1
CASSPLAGGNEQFF
TGCGCCAGCAGCCCGCTAGCGGGGGGAAATGAGCAGTTCTTC
>few|-|TRBJ1-1|TRBV9
CASSAQQGMNTEAFF
TGTGCCAGCAGCGCGCAACAGGGTATGAACACTGAAGCTTTCTTT
>-|TRBD2|TRBJ2-3|TRBV19
CASSGLAGVTDTQYF
TGTGCCAGTAGTGGACTAGCGGGAGTGACAGATACGCAGTATTTT
>many|-|TRBJ1-1|TRBV18
CASSPLRQVGTEAFF
TGTGCCAGCTCACCCCTCAGACAGGTGGGCACTGAAGCTTTCTTT
>-|TRBD1|TRBJ2-1|TRBV19
CASRLDRAPSYNEQFF
TGTGCCAGTAGACTCGACAGGGCACCTTCCTACAATGAGCAGTTCTTC
>-|-|TRBJ2-1|TRBV6-1
CASSAGVGSRNEQFF
TGTGCCAGCAGTGCCGGTGTCGGGAGCAGGAATGAGCAGTTCTTC
>-|-|TRBJ1-2|TRBV11-2
CASSLGVQEGYGYTF
TGTGCCAGCAGCTTAGGGGTCCAGGAAGGCTATGGCTACACCTTC
>-|-|TRBJ2-5|TRBV7-6
CASSPLAGPGVGETQYF
TGTGCCAGCAGCCCTCTCGCGGGACCCGGAGTTGGAGAGACCCAGTACTTC
>many|TRBD2|TRBJ2-3|TRBV18
CASSPGLVGTDTQYF
TGTGCCAGCTCACCCGGACTAGTGGGAACAGATACGCAGTATTTT
>once|-|TRBJ2-7|TRBV13
CASSTRQGSYEQYF
TGTGCCAGCAGCACCCGACAAGGATCCTACGAGCAGTACTTC
>few|TRBD2|TRBJ2-7|TRBV3-1
CASSQDLSGGQYF
TGTGCCAGCAGCCAAGATCTTAGCGGGGGGCAGTACTTC
>-|TRBD1|TRBJ1-6|TRBV6-6
CASSYGDRAGSPLHF
TGTGCCAGCAGTTACGGGGACAGGGCTGGTTCACCCCTCCACTTT
>few|TRBD1|TRBJ1-6|TRBV10-2
CASSEGTGLSPLHF
TGCGCCAGCAGTGAGGGGACAGGACTTTCACCCCTCCACTTT
>-|-|TRBJ2-7|TRBV4-3
CASSQIGYPEQYF
TGCGCCAGCAGCCAAATCGGCTACCCCGAGCAGTACTTC
>few|-|TRBJ2-3|TRBV29-1
CSVVSSNRWDTQYF
TGCAGCGTTGTGTCGTCTAATCGATGGGATACGCAGTATTTT
>many|TRBD2|TRBJ2-3|TRBV12-3/TRBV12-4
CASSLGPGLAGGPDTQYF
TGTGCCAGCAGTTTAGGACCAGGACTAGCGGGGGGGCCAGATACGCAGTATTTT
>-|-|TRBJ1-3|TRBV19
CATQGEGRGRNTIYF
TGTGCCACCCAAGGCGAAGGGCGCGGGAGAAATACCATATATTTT
>-|TRBD1|TRBJ1-1|TRBV12-3/TRBV12-4
CASSRDSDTEAFF
TGTGCCAGCAGTCGGGACAGCGACACTGAAGCTTTCTTT
>-|TRBD1|TRBJ2-2|TRBV29-1
CSGGQVEPGELFF
TGCAGCGGGGGACAGGTCGAACCCGGGGAGCTGTTTTTT